This T cell receptor beta chain was found in a study of sequential checkpoint blockade in melanoma. The protocol was immunoSEQ multiplex PCR, while the TCRdb copy is restricted to in-frame clones and leaves out a portion. The sample consists of roughly 30,000 clones, around 80% of them appearing once. CDR1 and CDR2 (germline): LNHDA, SQIVND (reference sequence). V shed 1 base and J 5 bases; nucleotides not matched to a gene: 2. The CDR3 has 15 amino acids. Stated treatment: randomized to nivolumab then ipilimumab (arm A) or the reverse (arm B). Patients had received no earlier DNA-damaging chemotherapy.

Sample: CD8+ T cells sorted from blood (inferred from file names), taken from a patient given nivolumab and ipilimumab in sequence. The V and J genes are TRBV19 and TRBJ2-5; 12 positions match TRBD2. The TCR comes from a human donor with melanoma. The CDR3 DNA sequence: TGTGCCAGTAGTATAGTGACTAGCGGGAGTGAGACCCAGTACTTC. Translated, it gives CASSIVTSGSETQYF.